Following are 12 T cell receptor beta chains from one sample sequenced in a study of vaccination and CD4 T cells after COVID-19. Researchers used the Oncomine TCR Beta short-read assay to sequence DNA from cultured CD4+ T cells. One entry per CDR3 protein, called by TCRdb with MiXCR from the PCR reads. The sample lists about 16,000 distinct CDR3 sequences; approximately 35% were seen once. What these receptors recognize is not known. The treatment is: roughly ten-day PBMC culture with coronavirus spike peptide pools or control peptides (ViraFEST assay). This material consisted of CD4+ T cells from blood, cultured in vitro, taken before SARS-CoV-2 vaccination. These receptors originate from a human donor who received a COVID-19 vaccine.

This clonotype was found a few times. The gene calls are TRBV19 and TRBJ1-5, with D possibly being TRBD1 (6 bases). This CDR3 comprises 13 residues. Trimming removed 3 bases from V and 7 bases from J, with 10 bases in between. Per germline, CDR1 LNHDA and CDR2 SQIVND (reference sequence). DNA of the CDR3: TGTGCCAGTAGTATGGGGGGCAGACAGCCCCAGCATTTT. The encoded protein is CASSMGGRQPQHF. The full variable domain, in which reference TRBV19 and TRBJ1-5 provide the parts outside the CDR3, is DGGITQSPKYLFRKEGQNVTLSCEQNLNHDAMYWYRQDPGQGLRLIYYSQIVNDFQKGDIAEGYSVSREKKESFPLTVTSAQKNPTAFYLCASSMGGRQPQHFGDGTRLSIL.

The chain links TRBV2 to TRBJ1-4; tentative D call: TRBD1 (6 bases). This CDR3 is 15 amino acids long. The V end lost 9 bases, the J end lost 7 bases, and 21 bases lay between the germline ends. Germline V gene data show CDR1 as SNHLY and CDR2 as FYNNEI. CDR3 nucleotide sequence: TGTGCCAGTCATTACGGGGGCCAGGGCGGTGAAAAACTGTTTTTT. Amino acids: CASHYGGQGGEKLFF.

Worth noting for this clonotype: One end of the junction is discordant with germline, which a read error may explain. Here the CDR3 reads CASSLGAGGVQSTDTRYF. The CDR3 bases are TGCGCCAGCAGCTTGGGGGCGGGGGGCGTCCAAAGCACAGATACGCGGTATTTT. The chain recombines TRBV5-1 with TRBJ2-3, with 8 nucleotides matching TRBD2. Germline CDR1 SGHRS, CDR2 YFSETQ. CDR3 length: 18 amino acids.

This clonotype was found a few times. CDR3 in DNA: TGTGCCAGCAGTTTATCGTCCCGGGGATCCACAGATACGCAGTATTTT. Translating gives CASSLSSRGSTDTQYF. V is TRBV27 and J is TRBJ2-3; TRBD2 might be the D (5 bases). This CDR3 is built from 16 residues. V was clipped by 0 bases and J by 2 bases, with 12 bases between them. Germline V lookup: CDR1 MNHEY, CDR2 SMNVEV (reference sequence).

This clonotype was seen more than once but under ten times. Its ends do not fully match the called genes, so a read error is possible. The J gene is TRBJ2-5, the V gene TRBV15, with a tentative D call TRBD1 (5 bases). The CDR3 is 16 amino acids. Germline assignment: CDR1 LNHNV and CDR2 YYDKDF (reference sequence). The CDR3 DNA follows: TGTGCCACCGGCAGAGATCGCTCGACAGTCGGCGGGACCCAGTACTTC. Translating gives CATGRDRSTVGGTQYF.

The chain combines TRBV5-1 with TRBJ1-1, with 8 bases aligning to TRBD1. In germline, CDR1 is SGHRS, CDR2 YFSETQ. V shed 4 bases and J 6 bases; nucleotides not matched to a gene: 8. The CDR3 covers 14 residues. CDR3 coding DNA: TGCGCCAGCAGCCTATATACGGACAGGGCTGAAGCTTTCTTT. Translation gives CASSLYTDRAEAFF. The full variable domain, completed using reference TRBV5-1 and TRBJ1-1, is KAGVTQTPRYLIKTRGQQVTLSCSPISGHRSVSWYQQTPGQGLQFLFEYFSETQRNKGNFPGRFSGRQFSNSRSEMNVSTLELGDSALYLCASSLYTDRAEAFFGQGTRLTVV.

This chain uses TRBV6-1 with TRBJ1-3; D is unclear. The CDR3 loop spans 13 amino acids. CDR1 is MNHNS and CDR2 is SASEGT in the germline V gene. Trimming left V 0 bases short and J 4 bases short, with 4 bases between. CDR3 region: CASSEAMGNTIYF. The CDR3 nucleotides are TGTGCCAGCAGTGAAGCTATGGGAAACACCATATATTTT.

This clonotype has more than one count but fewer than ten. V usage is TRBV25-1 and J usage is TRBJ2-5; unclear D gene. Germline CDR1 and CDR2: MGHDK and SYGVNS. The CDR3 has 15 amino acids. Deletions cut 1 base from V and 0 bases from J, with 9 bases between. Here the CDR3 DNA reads TGTGCCAGCAGTGAATCGAGTAAATACCAAGAGACCCAGTACTTC. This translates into CASSESSKYQETQYF.

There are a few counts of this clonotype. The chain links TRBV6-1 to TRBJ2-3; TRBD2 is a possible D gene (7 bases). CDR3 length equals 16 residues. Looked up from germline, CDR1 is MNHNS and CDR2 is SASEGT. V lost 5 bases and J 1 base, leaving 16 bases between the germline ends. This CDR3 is CASSTLAGARTDTQYF. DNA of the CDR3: TGTGCCAGCAGTACTCTTGCGGGGGCCCGCACAGATACGCAGTATTTT.

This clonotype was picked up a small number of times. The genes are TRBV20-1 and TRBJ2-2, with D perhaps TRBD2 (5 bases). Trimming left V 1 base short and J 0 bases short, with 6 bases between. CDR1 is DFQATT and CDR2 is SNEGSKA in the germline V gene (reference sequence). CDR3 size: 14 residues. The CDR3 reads CSARGGTNTGELFF. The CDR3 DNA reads TGCAGTGCTAGAGGAGGGACGAACACCGGGGAGCTGTTTTTT.

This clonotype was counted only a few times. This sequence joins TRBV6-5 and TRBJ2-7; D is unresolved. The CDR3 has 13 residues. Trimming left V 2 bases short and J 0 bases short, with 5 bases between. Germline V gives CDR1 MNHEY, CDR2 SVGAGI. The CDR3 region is CASSYATSYEQYF. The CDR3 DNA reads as TGTGCCAGCAGTTACGCGACCTCCTACGAGCAGTACTTC.

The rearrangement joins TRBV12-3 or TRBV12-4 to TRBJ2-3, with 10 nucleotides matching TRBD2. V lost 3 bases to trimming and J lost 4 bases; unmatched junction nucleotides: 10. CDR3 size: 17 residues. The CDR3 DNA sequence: TGTGCCAGCAGTTTTTCCGCTAGCGGGGGTTTGGCAGATACGCAGTATTTT. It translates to CASSFSASGGLADTQYF.